These 27 T cell receptor beta chains originate from one sample sequenced in a study of shared clonotypes between healthy human individuals. TCRdb's copy holds only in-frame clones and misses some; the assay was immunoSEQ multiplex PCR. The sample holds some 2.3 million clones, approximately 95% seen once. Sequenced input: naive CD4+ T cells from PBMCs. Subset indicated: CD45RA+ positively selected. The receptor set was obtained from a man aged 18 to 30 in good health. Some clones in this sample may be carry-over from other donors' samples.

The chain carries TRBV5-6 and TRBJ2-5; D remains ambiguous. The DNA end favors TRBJ2-7, so the J call may be wrong. From germline, CDR1 is SGHDT and CDR2 YYEEEE. There are 12 residues in the CDR3. This CDR3 reads CASSLGASEQYF. CDR3 DNA sequence: TGTGCCAGCAGCTTGGGGGCTAGCGAGCAGTACTTC.

The genes are TRBV18 and TRBJ1-1; D not certain. V was cut by 2 bases and J by 1 base, with 17 bases left in between. The CDR3 spans 17 residues. Germline values: CDR1 KGHSH, CDR2 LQKENI. CDR3 in amino acids: CASSPRTAGGGNTEAFF. The CDR3 bases are TGTGCCAGCTCACCAAGGACGGCAGGTGGTGGGAACACTGAAGCTTTCTTT.

The rearrangement uses TRBV6-5 and TRBJ1-4, with a possible D match to TRBD1 (6 bases). The V and J ends lost 4 bases and 3 bases respectively, with 9 bases between them. The germline V gene encodes CDR1 MNHEY and CDR2 SVGAGI. The CDR3 has 14 residues. The CDR3 protein is CASSSRGANEKLFF. Written as DNA, the CDR3 is TGTGCCAGCAGTTCAAGGGGGGCTAATGAAAAACTGTTTTTT.

The sample holds one count of this clone. CDR3 nucleotides: TGTGCCAGCAGGAGGGGCCCCAATCAGCCCCAGCATTTT. This sequence encodes CASRRGPNQPQHF. The chain joins TRBV7-2 to TRBJ1-5; a weak D match, TRBD1 (5 bases). This CDR3 is 13 amino acids long. Between the trimmed V and J ends, which lost 6 bases and 3 bases, there was a span of 9 bases. Germline CDR1 is SGHTA and CDR2 is FQGNSA.

Concerning this clone itself: The identical CDR3 is also encoded by other nucleotide sequences in the sample. The chain combines TRBV6-5 with TRBJ2-1; the D is unclear. Germline V gene data show CDR1 as MNHEY and CDR2 as SVGAGI. This CDR3 has 13 amino acids. V was pared by 6 bases and J by 4 bases, with 10 bases between. In nucleotides, the CDR3 is TGTGCCAGCAGCCTGGACGCATACAATGAGCAGTTCTTC. Translated, it gives CASSLDAYNEQFF.

V usage is TRBV19 and J usage is TRBJ2-7, with 9 bases matching TRBD1. Germline V gives CDR1 LNHDA, CDR2 SQIVND (reference sequence). CDR3 length equals 14 residues. The ends lost 3 bases at V and 7 bases at J; junction bases unmatched: 7. The CDR3 DNA reads TGTGCCAGTAGTATGGGGACAGGGTCGGGTGAGCAGTACTTC. Translation gives CASSMGTGSGEQYF.

The chain combines TRBV7-8 with TRBJ1-4; the D gene is possibly TRBD1 (5 bases). Deletions cut 5 bases from V and 8 bases from J, with 18 bases between. CDR1 SGHVS and CDR2 FQNEAQ come from the germline V gene. The CDR3 covers 15 residues. CDR3 nucleotide sequence: TGTGCCAGCAGCGCCCGGGACCCACGAGGGGAAAAACTGTTTTTT. Amino acids: CASSARDPRGEKLFF.

The rearrangement joins TRBV7-3 to TRBJ2-2; tentative D call: TRBD1 (6 bases). This CDR3 is 16 amino acids long. Deletions cut 5 bases from V and 1 base from J, with 14 bases between. Germline CDR1 is SGHTA and CDR2 is FQGTGA. CDR3 protein: CASSPQGPVNTGELFF. The CDR3 nucleotides are TGTGCCAGCAGCCCCCAGGGGCCGGTGAACACCGGGGAGCTGTTTTTT.

This sequence joins TRBV30 and TRBJ1-6, with 8 bases lining up with TRBD1. With 4 bases clipped from V and 8 bases from J, the junction kept 4 bases outside the gene matches. Germline V CDR1 and CDR2: GTSNPN, SVGIG (reference sequence). The CDR3 length is 13 residues. The CDR3, as DNA: TGTGCCTGGACAGGGGGCGAGGATTCACCCCTCCACTTT. Its translation: CAWTGGEDSPLHF.

This clone occurred once. The rearrangement joins TRBV7-2 to TRBJ1-1; the match to TRBD1 covers 8 bases. Germline values: CDR1 SGHTA, CDR2 FQGNSA. The CDR3 extends over 15 amino acids. The J segment lost 3 bases and the V segment lost 5 bases, leaving 8 bases of the junction unmatched. CDR3 DNA: TGTGCCAGCAGCACTCAGGGGGCGGTTGACACTGAAGCTTTCTTT. Translating it yields CASSTQGAVDTEAFF.

The chain links TRBV28 to TRBJ2-2; TRBD1 agrees at 12 bases. With 7 bases clipped from V and 8 bases from J, the junction kept 5 bases outside the gene matches. The germline V gene encodes CDR1 MDHEN and CDR2 SYDVKM. CDR3 length equals 14 residues. CDR3 DNA: TGTGCCAGCACTTGGGACAGGGGGCCTGGGGAGCTGTTTTTT. Translation gives CASTWDRGPGELFF.

This chain connects TRBV28 to TRBJ1-2; D is perhaps TRBD1 (5 bases). Trimming pared 5 bases from V and 2 bases from J, leaving 18 bases between. The CDR3 extends over 16 amino acids. Per germline, CDR1 MDHEN and CDR2 SYDVKM. Here the CDR3 reads CASSVGTPTVNYGYTF. For the CDR3, the DNA is TGTGCCAGCAGTGTCGGGACCCCAACAGTAAACTATGGCTACACCTTC.

The rearrangement uses TRBV15 and TRBJ1-5, with 12 bases aligning to TRBD1. The ends lost 0 bases at V and 7 bases at J; junction bases unmatched: 7. The length of the CDR3 is 17 residues. Germline lookup yields CDR1 LNHNV and CDR2 YYDKDF (reference sequence). Here the CDR3 DNA reads TGTGCCACCAGCAGAGAACGGGGACAGGGGGCTTGGCAGCCCCAGCATTTT. Translated: CATSRERGQGAWQPQHF.

Concerning this clone: The same CDR3 also results from other DNA sequences found in this sample. The CDR3 reads CASSYSRDQPQHF. In nucleotides, the CDR3 is TGTGCCAGCAGTTACTCCAGAGATCAGCCCCAGCATTTT. J is TRBJ1-5 and V is TRBV6-5, with D unresolved. The ends were cut back, 0 bases at V and 5 bases at J, with 5 bases in the middle. The length of the CDR3 is 13 residues. The germline gives CDR1 MNHEY, CDR2 SVGAGI.

V gene TRBV11-3 combines with J gene TRBJ2-7; D is possibly TRBD2 (6 bases). Trimming stripped 2 bases from V and 9 bases from J, with 14 bases between. The CDR3 has 13 residues. Germline CDR1 and CDR2: SGHNT and YENEEA. The chain's CDR3 is CASSLFPSGRQYF. CDR3 nucleotides: TGTGCCAGCAGCTTATTTCCCTCCGGGAGGCAGTACTTC.

CDR3 sequence: CASSYSGNGYTF. Here the CDR3 DNA reads TGTGCCAGCAGTTACAGCGGGAATGGCTACACCTTC. V is TRBV2 and J is TRBJ1-2; D is undetermined. Trimming left V 5 bases short and J 6 bases short, with 10 bases between. CDR1 is SNHLY, CDR2 FYNNEI, per germline. The CDR3 runs 12 residues.

V gene TRBV15 combines with J gene TRBJ2-5, with TRBD2 matching over 8 bases. The J call is in doubt because the DNA end fits TRBJ2-7 better. The germline gives CDR1 LNHNV, CDR2 YYDKDF (reference sequence). The CDR3 extends over 17 amino acids. The CDR3 DNA reads TGTGCCACCAGCAGCCCCATAGATCGAGCGGGAGCCGGCGAGCAGTACTTC. Its translation is CATSSPIDRAGAGEQYF.

This clone appeared a few times. The chain uses TRBV28 and TRBJ1-2; TRBD1 might be the D (5 bases). Germline-derived CDR1 and CDR2 are MDHEN and SYDVKM. The V gene lost 2 bases and the J gene lost 2 bases, with 9 bases spanning the gap. There are 14 residues in the CDR3. The CDR3 sequence: CASSLDRGNYGYTF. The CDR3 DNA is TGTGCCAGCAGTTTAGATCGGGGGAACTATGGCTACACCTTC.

The V call is TRBV6-5, the J call TRBJ2-7; D possibly uses TRBD1 or TRBD2 (5 bases each). V dropped 6 bases and J dropped 3 bases, with 12 bases sitting between them. The germline CDR1 and CDR2 sequences are MNHEY and SVGAGI. The CDR3 has 13 residues. CDR3 nucleotide sequence: TGTGCCAGCAGCCTAGGGACCGTCTACGAGCAGTACTTC. Translation gives CASSLGTVYEQYF.

The rearrangement uses TRBV5-1 and TRBJ1-1, with TRBD1 matching 7 bases. This CDR3 comprises 16 residues. Trimming removed 4 bases from V and 0 bases from J; junction bases left unmatched: 9. Germline V gives CDR1 SGHRS, CDR2 YFSETQ. This chain's CDR3 is CASSQGQVGMNTEAFF. CDR3 nucleotide sequence: TGCGCCAGCAGCCAAGGACAGGTGGGGATGAACACTGAAGCTTTCTTT.

The rearrangement uses TRBV19 and TRBJ2-2, with 10 bases aligning to TRBD2. Germline V gives CDR1 LNHDA, CDR2 SQIVND (reference sequence). The CDR3 is 18 residues long. With V trimmed by 4 bases and J by 0 bases, 8 bases remained unmatched. The CDR3 sequence is CASSRTRTSGANTGELFF. The CDR3 DNA sequence: TGTGCCAGTAGTAGGACCCGGACTAGCGGCGCGAACACCGGGGAGCTGTTTTTT.

The chain has TRBV28 and TRBJ2-5; D remains ambiguous. The J call could be wrong; TRBJ2-7 is a better fit for the DNA end. The CDR3 runs 12 residues. Germline CDR1 and CDR2: MDHEN and SYDVKM. CDR3 region: CASSLNYYEQYF. CDR3 sequence (DNA): TGTGCCAGCAGTTTAAATTACTACGAGCAGTACTTC.

The V and J genes are TRBV18 and TRBJ1-2; a possible D gene is TRBD1 (6 bases). CDR3 length: 14 amino acids. CDR1 is KGHSH and CDR2 is LQKENI in the germline V gene. Deletions cut 3 bases from V and 3 bases from J, with 11 bases between. This CDR3 is CASSPTRTDYGYTF. The CDR3, as DNA: TGTGCCAGCTCACCTACCCGGACAGACTATGGCTACACCTTC.

The V gene is TRBV7-9, the J gene TRBJ2-5, with unresolved D. The J call may be mistaken, given a closer DNA end match to TRBJ2-7. Germline V CDR1 and CDR2: SEHNR, FQNEAQ (reference sequence). The CDR3 has 15 residues. The CDR3 reads CASSLVGRSSYEQYF. In nucleotides, the CDR3 is TGTGCCAGCAGCTTAGTAGGCAGAAGCTCCTACGAGCAGTACTTC.

Regarding this clone: This specimen includes other DNA sequences encoding the same CDR3. This rearrangement joins TRBV15 to TRBJ1-3; D is unclear. There are 15 residues in the CDR3. Germline CDR1 reads LNHNV; CDR2 reads YYDKDF (reference sequence). V gave up 0 bases and J gave up 2 bases, with 8 bases separating them. This CDR3 is CATSRDPGTGNTIYF. CDR3 in DNA: TGTGCCACCAGCAGAGATCCGGGGACTGGAAACACCATATATTTT.

V and J are TRBV7-2 and TRBJ2-5; D is unresolved. Germline V gene lookup returns CDR1 SGHTA and CDR2 FQGNSA. Trimming removed 3 bases at V and 4 bases at J, with 15 bases between. The CDR3 has 15 amino acids. DNA for the CDR3: TGTGCCAGCAGCTTGGTGACCACTATGAGAGAGACCCAGTACTTC. It yields the protein CASSLVTTMRETQYF. Combining the CDR3 with reference TRBV7-2 and TRBJ2-5 gives the whole variable domain GAGVSQSPSNKVTEKGKDVELRCDPISGHTALYWYRQSLGQGLEFLIYFQGNSAPDKSGLPSDRFSAERTGGSVSTLTIQRTQQEDSAVYLCASSLVTTMRETQYFGPGTRLLVL.

The chain couples TRBV28 to TRBJ2-4; D ambiguous. The CDR3 sequence is 16 residues long. Germline CDR1 MDHEN, CDR2 SYDVKM. Trimming pared 2 bases from V and 0 bases from J, leaving 11 bases between. The CDR3 DNA is TGTGCCAGCAGTTTAAGATCCGCAGCAGCCAAAAACATTCAGTACTTC. Translated: CASSLRSAAAKNIQYF.